The 12 T cell receptor beta chains given below trace back to one sample, sequenced in a study of T cells in localized non-small cell lung cancer. The table came from immunoSEQ multiplex PCR; TCRdb's copy has only in-frame clones and leaves some out. The data hold approximately 61,000 clones, with 75% to 90% observed a single time. The sample in question was peripheral blood, obtained before any cancer treatment. These receptors came from a woman aged 35-75 years with stage I lung adenocarcinoma.

This chain links TRBV7-2 with TRBJ1-6, with no clear D. From germline, CDR1 is SGHTA and CDR2 FQGNSA. The CDR3 totals 15 residues. Trimming removed 5 bases from V and 0 bases from J, with 8 bases in between. The CDR3 DNA reads as TGTGCCAGCAGCCCCCAGAGCTCCTATAATTCACCCCTCCACTTT. Protein product: CASSPQSSYNSPLHF.

This chain uses TRBV6-5 with TRBJ1-5, with D possibly matching TRBD1 (6 bases). V dropped 10 bases and J dropped 1 base, with 11 bases sitting between them. There are 13 residues in the CDR3. Germline loops: CDR1 MNHEY, CDR2 SVGAGI. In DNA, the CDR3 is TGTGCCATTTCCAGGGGCAGCAATCAGCCCCAGCATTTT. It specifies CAISRGSNQPQHF.

The rearrangement joins TRBV4-1 to TRBJ1-2, with D uncertain. Germline CDR1 and CDR2: MGHRA and YSYEKL. CDR3 length: 13 amino acids. Trimming took 0 bases from V and 8 from J, leaving 10 bases between them. Here the CDR3 DNA reads TGCGCCAGCAGCCAAGATTGGAGACGAGGCTACACCTTC. It is translated as CASSQDWRRGYTF.

The chain carries TRBV19 and TRBJ2-5; the D is unclear. Germline loops: CDR1 LNHDA, CDR2 SQIVND (reference sequence). V was trimmed by 3 bases and J by 1 base, leaving 12 bases between them. The CDR3 covers 15 residues. The CDR3 DNA follows: TGTGCCAGTAGTATTCTCGGCAGTCCCCAAGAGACCCAGTACTTC. It specifies CASSILGSPQETQYF. The full variable domain, its missing parts supplied by reference TRBV19 and TRBJ2-5, is DGGITQSPKYLFRKEGQNVTLSCEQNLNHDAMYWYRQDPGQGLRLIYYSQIVNDFQKGDIAEGYSVSREKKESFPLTVTSAQKNPTAFYLCASSILGSPQETQYFGPGTRLLVL.

CDR3 residues: CASSLVDSYTEAFF. CDR3 nucleotides: TGCGCCAGCAGCTTAGTGGACAGTTACACTGAAGCTTTCTTT. The rearrangement links TRBV5-1 to TRBJ1-1; D is possibly TRBD1 (6 bases). Germline V gene sequence: CDR1 SGHRS, CDR2 YFSETQ. CDR3 size: 14 residues. V was trimmed by 2 bases and J by 3 bases, leaving 11 bases between them. The variable domain in full, with the rest retrieved from reference TRBV5-1 and TRBJ1-1, is KAGVTQTPRYLIKTRGQQVTLSCSPISGHRSVSWYQQTPGQGLQFLFEYFSETQRNKGNFPGRFSGRQFSNSRSEMNVSTLELGDSALYLCASSLVDSYTEAFFGQGTRLTVV.

The chain uses TRBV5-6 and TRBJ2-7; maybe TRBD2 (5 bases). The ends were cut back, 0 bases at V and 3 bases at J, with 13 bases in the middle. Germline-derived CDR1 and CDR2 are SGHDT and YYEEEE. The CDR3 sequence is 15 residues long. CDR3 region: CASSLGGYFLYEQYF. The CDR3 DNA follows: TGTGCCAGCAGCTTGGGCGGGTACTTCCTCTACGAGCAGTACTTC.

The V call is TRBV9, the J call TRBJ2-1; 12 bases fit TRBD2. The V segment lost 2 bases and the J segment 8 bases; nucleotides outside the gene matches: 11. CDR1 SGDLS and CDR2 YYNGEE come from the germline V gene. This CDR3 comprises 17 residues. In nucleotides, the CDR3 is TGTGCCAGCAGCGTCGACCCTAGCGGGGGGGCCGTAGATGAGCAGTTCTTC. Encoded protein: CASSVDPSGGAVDEQFF.

The chain couples TRBV9 to TRBJ1-1; D gene uncertain. CDR1 and CDR2 (germline): SGDLS, YYNGEE. V lost 4 bases and J 1 base, leaving 8 bases between the germline ends. The CDR3 consists of 13 residues. The CDR3 nucleotides are TGTGCCAGCAGCATTCAGTCGAACACTGAAGCTTTCTTT. Its protein is CASSIQSNTEAFF.

The chain uses TRBV7-2 and TRBJ2-7; 12 bases fit TRBD2. The germline V gene has CDR1 SGHTA and CDR2 FQGNSA. The CDR3 is made up of 16 amino acids. Losses at the gene ends were 1 base for V and 2 bases for J; bases not matched to a gene: 3. The CDR3 DNA reads TGTGCCAGCAGCTTAGGACTAGCGGGGGCTACCTACGAGCAGTACTTC. Protein: CASSLGLAGATYEQYF.

The J gene is TRBJ1-1, the V gene TRBV6-1; 7 bases align to TRBD1. The CDR3 covers 15 residues. CDR1 and CDR2 (germline): MNHNS, SASEGT. Losses at the gene ends were 8 bases for V and 1 base for J; bases not matched to a gene: 10. The CDR3 loop reads CASWRQGLSNTEAFF. The CDR3 DNA sequence: TGTGCCAGCTGGCGACAGGGCCTATCGAACACTGAAGCTTTCTTT.

CDR3 DNA sequence: TGTGCCCCAAGTAGGGAGCAAGAGACCCAGTACTTC. This encodes CAPSREQETQYF. The chain employs TRBV6-5 and TRBJ2-5; TRBD2 might be the D (5 bases). The V gene's germline CDR1 is MNHEY and CDR2 SVGAGI. V lost 11 bases to trimming and J lost 2 bases, with 12 bases between them. This CDR3 has 12 residues.

The rearrangement uses TRBV7-2 and TRBJ1-1, with 7 bases fitting TRBD1. This CDR3 region has 13 residues. J was trimmed by 10 bases and V by 5 bases; bases with no gene match: 10. Germline values: CDR1 SGHTA, CDR2 FQGNSA. The CDR3 loop reads CASSPPHRGRAFF. Written as DNA, the CDR3 is TGTGCCAGCAGCCCCCCTCACAGGGGAAGAGCTTTCTTT. The full variable domain, with the rest looked up from reference TRBV7-2 and TRBJ1-1, is GAGVSQSPSNKVTEKGKDVELRCDPISGHTALYWYRQSLGQGLEFLIYFQGNSAPDKSGLPSDRFSAERTGGSVSTLTIQRTQQEDSAVYLCASSPPHRGRAFFGQGTRLTVV.